Given below is one TCR beta chain in context. This sample is drawn from a study of blood T cell repertoires in COVID-19. Study as a whole: Whether acute or convalescent, the COVID-19 samples came from the United States, Italy and Spain. Nucleic acid was either cDNA or gDNA, and it came from T cells, B-cell-depleted T cells, or PBMCs.

V dropped 4 bases and J dropped 4 bases, with 4 bases sitting between them. The CDR3 is 11 residues long. Looked up from germline, CDR1 is SGHAT and CDR2 is FQNNGV. Data came from immunoSEQ multiplex PCR; TCRdb stores just in-frame clones and leaves some out. The data contain fewer than 300,000 clones, roughly 86% of them seen just once; the ten biggest clones take up over 7.5%. Source material: peripheral blood. The source of this sequence is a man aged 40-50 years who had recovered from COVID-19. The chain joins TRBV11-2 to TRBJ1-1; no firm D call. The CDR3 loop reads CASSSITEAFF. CDR3 sequence (DNA): TGTGCCAGCAGCTCAATCACTGAAGCTTTCTTT.